The rows below give T cell receptor beta chains drawn from one sample of a study of blood T cell repertoires in COVID-19. Using immunoSEQ multiplex PCR, the repertoire was profiled, and TCRdb retains in-frame clones only, with some absent. Of hundreds of thousands of clones in the sample, about 87% are singletons; the top ten hold approximately 7%. The sequencing sample was made of peripheral blood. The receptors here all came from a woman aged 30 to 39 who had recovered from COVID-19. The CDR3 runs from the conserved cysteine through the conserved F or W. A D gene is named only where the DNA matches it firmly. Clone size, where shown, is once, few, many, or a class for clones that have expanded.

D,length,V,size,J,CDR3,DNA
TRBD1,14,TRBV30,once,TRBJ2-7,CAWGGQALSYEQYF,TGTGCCTGGGGAGGACAGGCCCTCTCCTACGAGCAGTACTTC
TRBD2,16,TRBV28,.,TRBJ2-3,CASSFGRGARSDTQYF,TGTGCCAGCAGTTTTGGGCGGGGGGCACGCTCAGATACGCAGTATTTT
.,15,TRBV6-1,.,TRBJ2-7,CASSEGTGRTYEQYF,TGTGCCAGCAGTGAAGGCACGGGTCGGACCTACGAGCAGTACTTC
.,12,TRBV5-1,once,TRBJ2-7,CASSLDYGEQYF,TGCGCCAGCAGCTTGGACTATGGGGAGCAGTACTTC
.,16,TRBV7-2,.,TRBJ1-3,CASSPILARTGNTIYF,TGTGCCAGCAGCCCCATATTGGCGCGGACTGGAAACACCATATATTTT
TRBD2,15,TRBV5-8,.,TRBJ2-1,CASSWLAGEPNEQFF,TGTGCCAGCAGCTGGCTAGCGGGGGAGCCGAATGAGCAGTTCTTC
.,12,TRBV5-1,.,TRBJ2-1,CASNFYDNEQFF,TGCGCCAGCAACTTTTATGACAATGAGCAGTTCTTC
TRBD1,16,TRBV20-1,.,TRBJ2-6,CSASGTGGSGANVLTF,TGCAGTGCTAGTGGGACAGGGGGCTCTGGGGCCAACGTCCTGACTTTC
TRBD1,16,TRBV28,.,TRBJ1-6,CASSPRGQGINSPLHF,TGTGCCAGCAGTCCAAGGGGACAGGGAATTAATTCACCCCTCCACTTT
.,14,TRBV18,.,TRBJ1-1,CASSPQGVGTEAFF,TGTGCCAGCTCACCACAGGGGGTGGGTACTGAAGCTTTCTTT
TRBD1,16,TRBV2,.,TRBJ1-1,CATQFRGPVMNTEAFF,TGTGCCACCCAATTCAGGGGGCCCGTGATGAACACTGAAGCTTTCTTT
.,13,TRBV3-1/TRBV3-2,once,TRBJ1-5,CASSQEGRGPQHF,TGTGCCAGCAGCCAAGAGGGTCGGGGGCCCCAGCATTTT
TRBD2,16,TRBV7-6,.,TRBJ2-7,CASSLSFSLAGVEQYF,TGTGCCAGCAGCTTATCTTTTAGTTTGGCGGGAGTCGAGCAGTACTTC
.,16,TRBV19,.,TRBJ2-6,CASHRQTDSGANVLTF,TGTGCCAGCCATCGACAGACCGACTCTGGGGCCAACGTCCTGACTTTC
.,13,TRBV28,.,TRBJ1-1,CASSSGGRRKAFF,TGTGCCAGCAGTTCTGGGGGCAGGCGAAAAGCTTTCTTT
TRBD2,17,TRBV5-8,.,TRBJ2-1,CASSLVGGGAPYNEQFF,TGTGCCAGCAGCTTGGTGGGCGGGGGGGCCCCCTACAATGAGCAGTTCTTC
.,13,TRBV11-2,many,TRBJ2-7,CASRRGSSYEQYF,TGTGCCAGCAGGCGGGGCTCCTCCTACGAGCAGTACTTC
TRBD1,14,TRBV5-8,.,TRBJ1-1,CASSLFTGALEAFF,TGTGCCAGCAGCTTGTTTACAGGGGCACTTGAAGCTTTCTTT
.,13,TRBV5-1,.,TRBJ1-2,CASSLAAGRGYTF,TGCGCCAGCAGCTTGGCCGCGGGTCGGGGCTACACCTTC
.,15,TRBV19,.,TRBJ2-2,CASSIGGGHTGELFF,TGTGCCAGTAGTATAGGGGGGGGCCACACCGGGGAGCTGTTTTTT
TRBD2,15,TRBV19,once,TRBJ2-7,CASSLRTSGNYEQYF,TGTGCCAGTAGTCTCCGGACTAGCGGGAACTACGAGCAGTACTTC
TRBD2,14,TRBV7-2,.,TRBJ2-3,CASSSLAGADTQYF,TGTGCCAGCAGCTCCTTAGCGGGAGCAGATACGCAGTATTTT
.,14,TRBV3-1/TRBV3-2,.,TRBJ1-1,CASSQRNSGTEAFF,TGTGCCAGCAGCCAAAGAAACTCGGGCACTGAAGCTTTCTTT
.,15,TRBV30,.,TRBJ1-3,CAWSVRIGPGNTIYF,TGTGCCTGGAGTGTACGCATTGGGCCCGGAAACACCATATATTTT
.,14,TRBV7-3,.,TRBJ1-2,CASSKNRGNYGYTF,TGTGCCAGCAGCAAAAACCGGGGTAACTATGGCTACACCTTC
TRBD1,14,TRBV7-2,few,TRBJ2-5,CASSDGTGGETQYF,TGTGCCAGCAGCGATGGGACAGGGGGAGAGACCCAGTACTTC
.,12,TRBV2,.,TRBJ1-2,CASSVARDGYTF,TGTGCCAGCAGTGTCGCCAGGGATGGCTACACCTTC
.,17,TRBV6-6,few,TRBJ1-6,CASSPRFGSSYNSPLHF,TGTGCCAGCAGTCCCCGGTTTGGGAGCTCCTATAATTCACCCCTCCACTTT
.,15,TRBV9,.,TRBJ2-5,CASSVAGGLQETQYF,TGTGCCAGCAGCGTAGCTGGGGGGTTACAAGAGACCCAGTACTTC
.,14,TRBV6-5,.,TRBJ2-1,CASSYSWTGVPKFF,TGTGCCAGCAGTTACTCCTGGACGGGGGTCCCGAAGTTCTTC
.,15,TRBV18,.,TRBJ1-6,CASSPGGQYNSPLHF,TGTGCCAGCTCACCAGGGGGACAATATAATTCACCCCTCCACTTT
.,16,TRBV15,.,TRBJ1-1,CATSNPQTGGGTEAFF,TGTGCCACCAGCAACCCCCAAACGGGGGGAGGAACTGAAGCTTTCTTT
TRBD1,14,TRBV2,.,TRBJ2-7,CASSSRQGNYEQYF,TGTGCCAGCTCCTCTCGACAGGGGAACTACGAGCAGTACTTC
.,17,TRBV30,.,TRBJ1-2,CAWSGAGDRRYYYGYTF,TGTGCCTGGAGTGGAGCAGGTGACAGGAGATATTACTATGGCTACACCTTC
.,17,TRBV4-1,.,TRBJ1-1,CASSQDLRGGVNTEAFF,TGCGCCAGCAGCCAAGATCTTAGGGGGGGGGTGAACACTGAAGCTTTCTTT
TRBD1,14,TRBV7-2,.,TRBJ1-6,CAGATTGVDSPLHF,TGTGCCGGGGCCACGACAGGGGTAGATTCACCCCTCCACTTT
TRBD1,13,TRBV6-5,.,TRBJ2-7,CASSQGTGDEQYF,TGTGCCAGCAGCCAAGGGACAGGGGACGAGCAGTACTTC
.,13,TRBV7-2,.,TRBJ2-5,CASSLARGWSQYF,TGTGCCAGCAGCTTAGCTAGAGGCTGGTCCCAGTACTTC
TRBD1,16,TRBV24-1,.,TRBJ1-1,CATSDPTGTGSSEAFF,TGTGCCACCAGTGACCCAACCGGGACAGGGTCATCTGAAGCTTTCTTT
.,17,TRBV6-2/TRBV6-3,.,TRBJ1-3,CASSSPGHKHSGNTIYF,TGTGCCAGCAGTTCGCCGGGACACAAGCACTCTGGAAACACCATATATTTT
.,15,TRBV6-6,.,TRBJ1-5,CASILTRAESLTQHF,TGTGCCAGCATCTTAACGCGGGCAGAATCTCTGACCCAGCATTTT
TRBD2,15,TRBV7-2,.,TRBJ2-5,CASSPSTSGVKTQYF,TGTGCCAGCAGCCCCTCGACTAGCGGAGTGAAGACCCAGTACTTC
TRBD2,14,TRBV28,.,TRBJ2-1,CASSLAGAYNEQFF,TGTGCCAGCAGTTTAGCGGGAGCCTACAATGAGCAGTTCTTC
TRBD1,14,TRBV5-1,once,TRBJ1-4,CASSSGQGDEKLFF,TGCGCCAGCAGCTCAGGACAGGGCGATGAAAAACTGTTTTTT
.,14,TRBV28,once,TRBJ2-2,CATSKQGVNGELFF,TGTGCCACCTCAAAACAGGGAGTGAACGGGGAGCTGTTTTTT
.,15,TRBV11-3,once,TRBJ2-7,CASSLVASGIYEQYF,TGTGCCAGCAGCTTAGTTGCCAGCGGAATTTACGAGCAGTACTTC